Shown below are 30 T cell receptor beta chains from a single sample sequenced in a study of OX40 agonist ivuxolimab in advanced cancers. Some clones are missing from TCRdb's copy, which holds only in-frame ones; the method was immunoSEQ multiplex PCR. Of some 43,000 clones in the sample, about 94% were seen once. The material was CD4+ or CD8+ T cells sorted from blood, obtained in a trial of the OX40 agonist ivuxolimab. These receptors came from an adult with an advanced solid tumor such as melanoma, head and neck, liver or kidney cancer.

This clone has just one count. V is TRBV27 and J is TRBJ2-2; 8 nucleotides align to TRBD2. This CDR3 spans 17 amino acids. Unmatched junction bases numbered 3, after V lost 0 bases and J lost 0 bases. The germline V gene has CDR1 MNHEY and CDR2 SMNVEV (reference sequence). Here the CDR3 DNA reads TGTGCCAGCAGTTTATCTGGCGGGAGGCCGAACACCGGGGAGCTGTTTTTT. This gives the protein CASSLSGGRPNTGELFF.

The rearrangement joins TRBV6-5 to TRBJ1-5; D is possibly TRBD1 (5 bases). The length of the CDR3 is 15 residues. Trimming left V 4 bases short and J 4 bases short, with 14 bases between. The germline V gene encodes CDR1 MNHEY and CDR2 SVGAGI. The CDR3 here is CASSSTGTLNQPQHF. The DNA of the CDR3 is TGTGCCAGCAGTTCTACAGGAACTTTAAATCAGCCCCAGCATTTT.

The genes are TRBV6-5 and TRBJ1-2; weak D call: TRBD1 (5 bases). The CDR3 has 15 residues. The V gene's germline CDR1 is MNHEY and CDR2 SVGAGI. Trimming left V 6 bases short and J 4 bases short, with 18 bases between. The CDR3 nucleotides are TGTGCCAGCAGACCGACGAATCAGGGTCCCTATGGCTACACCTTC. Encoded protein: CASRPTNQGPYGYTF.

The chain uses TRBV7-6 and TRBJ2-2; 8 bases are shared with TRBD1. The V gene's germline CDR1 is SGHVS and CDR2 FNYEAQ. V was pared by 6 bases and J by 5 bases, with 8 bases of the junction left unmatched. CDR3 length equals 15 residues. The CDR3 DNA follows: TGTGCCAGCAGACGAGACAGGGGTCATACCGGGGAGCTGTTTTTT. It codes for CASRRDRGHTGELFF.

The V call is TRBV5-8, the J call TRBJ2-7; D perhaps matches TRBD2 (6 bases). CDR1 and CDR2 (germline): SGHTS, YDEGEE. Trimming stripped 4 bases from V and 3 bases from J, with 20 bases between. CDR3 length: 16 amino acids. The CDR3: CASSPVVVAANYEQYF. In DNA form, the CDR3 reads TGTGCCAGCAGCCCGGTTGTGGTAGCGGCAAACTACGAGCAGTACTTC.

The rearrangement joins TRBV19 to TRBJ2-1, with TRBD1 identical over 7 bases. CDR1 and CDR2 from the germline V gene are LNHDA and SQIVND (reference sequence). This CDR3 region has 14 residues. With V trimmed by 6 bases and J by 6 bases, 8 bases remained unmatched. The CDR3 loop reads CASSYRGYRNEQFF. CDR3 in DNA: TGTGCCAGTAGCTACAGGGGTTATCGCAATGAGCAGTTCTTC.

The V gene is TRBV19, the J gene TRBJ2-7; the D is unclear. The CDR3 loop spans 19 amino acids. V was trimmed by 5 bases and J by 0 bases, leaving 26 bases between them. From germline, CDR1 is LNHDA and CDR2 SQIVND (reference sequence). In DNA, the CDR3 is TGTGCCAGTAGTGGTATCCTCTTTGAATCCGGCTATACCTCCTACGAGCAGTACTTC. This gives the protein CASSGILFESGYTSYEQYF.

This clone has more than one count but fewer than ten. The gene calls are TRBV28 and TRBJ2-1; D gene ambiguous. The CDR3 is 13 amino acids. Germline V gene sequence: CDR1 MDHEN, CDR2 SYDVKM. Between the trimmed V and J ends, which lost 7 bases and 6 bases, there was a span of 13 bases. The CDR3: CASTPQQFNEQFF. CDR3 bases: TGTGCCAGCACCCCACAGCAGTTCAATGAGCAGTTCTTC.

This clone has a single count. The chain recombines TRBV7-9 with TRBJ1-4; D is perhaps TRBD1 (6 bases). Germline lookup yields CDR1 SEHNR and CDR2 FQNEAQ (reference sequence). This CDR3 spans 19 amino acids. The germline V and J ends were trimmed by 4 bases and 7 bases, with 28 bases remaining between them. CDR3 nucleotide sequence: TGTGCCAGCAGCTCGGGGATAAACTGGAGTGACAGGAGGGGTGAAAAACTGTTTTTT. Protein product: CASSSGINWSDRRGEKLFF.

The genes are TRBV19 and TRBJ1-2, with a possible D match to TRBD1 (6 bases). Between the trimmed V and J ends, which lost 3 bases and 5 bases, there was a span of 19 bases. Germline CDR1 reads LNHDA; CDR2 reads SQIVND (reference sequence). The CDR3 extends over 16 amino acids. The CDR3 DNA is TGTGCCAGTAGTATTAAGATTTGGGGGCAGAGTTATGGCTACACCTTC. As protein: CASSIKIWGQSYGYTF.

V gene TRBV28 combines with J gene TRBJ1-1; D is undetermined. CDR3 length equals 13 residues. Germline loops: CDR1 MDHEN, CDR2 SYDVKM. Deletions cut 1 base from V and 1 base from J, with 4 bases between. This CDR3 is CASSLYRNTEAFF. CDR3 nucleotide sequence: TGTGCCAGCAGTTTATATCGGAACACTGAAGCTTTCTTT.

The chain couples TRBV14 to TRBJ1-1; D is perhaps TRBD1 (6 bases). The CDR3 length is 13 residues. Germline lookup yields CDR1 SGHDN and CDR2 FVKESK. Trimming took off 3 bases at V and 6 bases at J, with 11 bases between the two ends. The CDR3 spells CASSQHREAEAFF. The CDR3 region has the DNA TGTGCCAGCAGCCAGCACAGGGAGGCTGAAGCTTTCTTT.

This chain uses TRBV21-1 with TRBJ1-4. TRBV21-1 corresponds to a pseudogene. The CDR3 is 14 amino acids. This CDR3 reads CASSKLAGKVKLFF. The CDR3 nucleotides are TGTGCCAGCAGCAAACTAGCGGGCAAGGTAAAACTGTTTTTT.

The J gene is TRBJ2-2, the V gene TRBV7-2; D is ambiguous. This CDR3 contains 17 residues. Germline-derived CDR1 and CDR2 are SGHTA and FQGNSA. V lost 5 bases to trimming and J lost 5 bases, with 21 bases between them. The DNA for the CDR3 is TGTGCCAGCAGCCCCCGCCCTTCTCGGAGTGATACCGGGGAGCTGTTTTTT. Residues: CASSPRPSRSDTGELFF.

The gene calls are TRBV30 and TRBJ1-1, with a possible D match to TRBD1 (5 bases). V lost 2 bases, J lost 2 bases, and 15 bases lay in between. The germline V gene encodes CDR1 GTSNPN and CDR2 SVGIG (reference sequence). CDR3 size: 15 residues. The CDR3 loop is CAWSWAGGINTEAFF. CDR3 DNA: TGTGCCTGGAGTTGGGCGGGGGGGATTAACACTGAAGCTTTCTTT.

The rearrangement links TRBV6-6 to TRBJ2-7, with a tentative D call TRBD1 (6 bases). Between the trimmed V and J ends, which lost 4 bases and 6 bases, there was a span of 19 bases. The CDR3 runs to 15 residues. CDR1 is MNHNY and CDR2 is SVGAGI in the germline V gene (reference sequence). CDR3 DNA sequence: TGTGCCAGCAGTTCCAGGGGTGGGGAAATTGGCGAGCAGTACTTC. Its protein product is CASSSRGGEIGEQYF.

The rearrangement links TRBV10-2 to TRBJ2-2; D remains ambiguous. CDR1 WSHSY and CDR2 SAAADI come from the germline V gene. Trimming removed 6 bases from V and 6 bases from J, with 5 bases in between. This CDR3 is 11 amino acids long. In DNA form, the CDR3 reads TGCGCCAGCAGGTTATCCGGGGAGCTGTTTTTT. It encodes CASRLSGELFF.

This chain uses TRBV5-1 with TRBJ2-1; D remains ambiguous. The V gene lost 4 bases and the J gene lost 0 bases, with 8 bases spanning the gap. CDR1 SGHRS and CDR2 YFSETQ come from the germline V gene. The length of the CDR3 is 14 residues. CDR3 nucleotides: TGCGCCAGCAGCCTAGGAAGCTCCTACAATGAGCAGTTCTTC. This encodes CASSLGSSYNEQFF.

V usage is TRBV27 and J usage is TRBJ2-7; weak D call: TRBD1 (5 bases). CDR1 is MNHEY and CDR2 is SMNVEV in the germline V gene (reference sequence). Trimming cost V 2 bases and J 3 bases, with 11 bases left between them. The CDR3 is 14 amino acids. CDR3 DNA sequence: TGTGCCAGCAGTTTAGTACCAGGGTACTACGAGCAGTACTTC. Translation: CASSLVPGYYEQYF.

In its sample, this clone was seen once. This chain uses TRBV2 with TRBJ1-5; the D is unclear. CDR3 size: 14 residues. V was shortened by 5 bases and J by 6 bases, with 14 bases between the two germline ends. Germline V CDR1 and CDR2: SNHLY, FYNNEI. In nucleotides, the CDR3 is TGTGCCAGCAGTCTATCTGGGGATCGTCAGCCCCAGCATTTT. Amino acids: CASSLSGDRQPQHF.

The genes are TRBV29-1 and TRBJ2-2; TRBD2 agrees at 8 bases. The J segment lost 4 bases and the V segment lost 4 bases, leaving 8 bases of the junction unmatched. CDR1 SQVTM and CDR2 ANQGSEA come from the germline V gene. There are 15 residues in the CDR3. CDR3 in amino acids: CSVVGSGSTTGELFF. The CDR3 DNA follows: TGCAGCGTTGTGGGGAGCGGGAGTACCACCGGGGAGCTGTTTTTT.

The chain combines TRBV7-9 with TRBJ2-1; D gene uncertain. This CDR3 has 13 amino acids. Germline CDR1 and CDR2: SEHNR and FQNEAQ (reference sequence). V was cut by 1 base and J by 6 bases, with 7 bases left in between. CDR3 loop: CASSLVGFNEQFF. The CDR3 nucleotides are TGTGCCAGCAGCTTAGTAGGGTTCAATGAGCAGTTCTTC.

The CDR3 nucleotides are TGTGCCAGCAGTCCCCCGGGGTACGAGCAGTACTTC. Protein sequence: CASSPPGYEQYF. This sequence joins TRBV28 and TRBJ2-7; TRBD2 is a possible D gene (5 bases). Germline V gene sequence: CDR1 MDHEN, CDR2 SYDVKM. CDR3 length: 12 amino acids. The ends were cut back, 5 bases at V and 4 bases at J, with 9 bases in the middle.

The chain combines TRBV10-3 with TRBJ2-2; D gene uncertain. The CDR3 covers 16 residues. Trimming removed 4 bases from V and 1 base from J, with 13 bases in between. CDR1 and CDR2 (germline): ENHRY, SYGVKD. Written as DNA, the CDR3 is TGTGCCATCAGTGTGCCTGCGCCCGAGAACACCGGGGAGCTGTTTTTT. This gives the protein CAISVPAPENTGELFF.

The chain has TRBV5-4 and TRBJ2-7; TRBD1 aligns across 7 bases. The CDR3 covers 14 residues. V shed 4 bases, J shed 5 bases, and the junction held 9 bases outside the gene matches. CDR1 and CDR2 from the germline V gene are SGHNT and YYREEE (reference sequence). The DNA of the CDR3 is TGTGCCAGCAGCCCACGCGACAGGGTCCACGAGCAGTACTTC. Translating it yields CASSPRDRVHEQYF.

The CDR3 here is CASTGGPSTDTQYF. CDR3 DNA: TGTGCCAGTACGGGGGGACCAAGCACAGATACGCAGTATTTT. V and J are TRBV19 and TRBJ2-3; 7 bases map to TRBD2. V dropped 7 bases and J dropped 0; count of bases not matched to a gene: 4. The CDR3 is made up of 14 amino acids. Germline CDR1 LNHDA, CDR2 SQIVND (reference sequence). Full variable domain (remainder filled in from reference TRBV19 and TRBJ2-3): DGGITQSPKYLFRKEGQNVTLSCEQNLNHDAMYWYRQDPGQGLRLIYYSQIVNDFQKGDIAEGYSVSREKKESFPLTVTSAQKNPTAFYLCASTGGPSTDTQYFGPGTRLTVL.

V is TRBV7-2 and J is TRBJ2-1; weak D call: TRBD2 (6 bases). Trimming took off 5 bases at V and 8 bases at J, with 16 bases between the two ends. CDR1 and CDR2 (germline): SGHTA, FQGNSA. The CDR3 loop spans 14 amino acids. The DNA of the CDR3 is TGTGCCAGCAGCGAAATCCTAGCGTTCGATGAGCAGTTCTTC. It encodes CASSEILAFDEQFF.

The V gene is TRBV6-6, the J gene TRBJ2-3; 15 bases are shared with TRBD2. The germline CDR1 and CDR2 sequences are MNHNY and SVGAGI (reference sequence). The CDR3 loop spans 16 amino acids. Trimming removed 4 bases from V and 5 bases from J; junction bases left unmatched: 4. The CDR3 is CASSFTGLAGGDTQYF. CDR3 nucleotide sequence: TGTGCCAGCAGTTTTACGGGACTAGCGGGGGGAGATACGCAGTATTTT.

The DNA of the CDR3 is TGTGCCAGCAGTGGCAGGACTGGGGCCAACGTCCTGACTTTC. Its protein product is CASSGRTGANVLTF. V is TRBV6-5 and J is TRBJ2-6; D uncertain. Trimming pared 5 bases from V and 2 bases from J, leaving 7 bases between. CDR1 MNHEY and CDR2 SVGAGI come from the germline V gene. The CDR3 has 14 amino acids.

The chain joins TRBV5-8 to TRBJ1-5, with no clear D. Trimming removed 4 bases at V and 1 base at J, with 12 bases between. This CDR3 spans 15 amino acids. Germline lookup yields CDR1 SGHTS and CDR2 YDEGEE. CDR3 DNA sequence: TGTGCCAGCAGCCCCGGCGAGGTCAGCAATCAGCCCCAGCATTTT. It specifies CASSPGEVSNQPQHF.